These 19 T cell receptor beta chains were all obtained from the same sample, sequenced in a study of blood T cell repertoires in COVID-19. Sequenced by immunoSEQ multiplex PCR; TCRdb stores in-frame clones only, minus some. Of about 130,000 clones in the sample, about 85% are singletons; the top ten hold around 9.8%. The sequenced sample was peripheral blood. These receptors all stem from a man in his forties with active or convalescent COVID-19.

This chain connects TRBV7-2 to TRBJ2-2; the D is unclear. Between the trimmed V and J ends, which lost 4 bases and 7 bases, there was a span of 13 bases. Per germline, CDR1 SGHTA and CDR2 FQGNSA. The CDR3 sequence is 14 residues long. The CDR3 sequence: CASSSPSIGGELFF. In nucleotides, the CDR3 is TGTGCCAGCAGCTCCCCTAGTATCGGCGGGGAGCTGTTTTTT.

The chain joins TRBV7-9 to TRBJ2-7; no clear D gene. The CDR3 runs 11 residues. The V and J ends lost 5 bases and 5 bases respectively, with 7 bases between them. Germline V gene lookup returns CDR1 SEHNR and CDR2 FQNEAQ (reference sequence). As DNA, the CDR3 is TGTGCCAGCAGCCAATTTCACGAGCAGTACTTC. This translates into CASSQFHEQYF.

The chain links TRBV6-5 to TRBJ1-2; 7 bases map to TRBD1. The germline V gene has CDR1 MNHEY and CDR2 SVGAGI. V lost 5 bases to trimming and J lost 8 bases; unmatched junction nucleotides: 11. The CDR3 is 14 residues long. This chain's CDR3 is CASSKPGGSGGYTF. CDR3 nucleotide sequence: TGTGCCAGCAGTAAACCAGGGGGTTCCGGGGGCTACACCTTC.

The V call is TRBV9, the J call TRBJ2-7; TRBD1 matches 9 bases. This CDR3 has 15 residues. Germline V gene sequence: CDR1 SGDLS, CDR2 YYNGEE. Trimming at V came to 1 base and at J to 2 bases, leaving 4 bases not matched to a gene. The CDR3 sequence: CASSVRDRDTYEQYF. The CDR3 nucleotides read TGTGCCAGCAGCGTACGGGACAGGGACACCTACGAGCAGTACTTC.

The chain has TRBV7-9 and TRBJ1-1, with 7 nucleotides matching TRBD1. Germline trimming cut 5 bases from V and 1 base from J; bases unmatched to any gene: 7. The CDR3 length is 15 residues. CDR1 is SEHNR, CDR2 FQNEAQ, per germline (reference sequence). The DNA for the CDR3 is TGTGCCAGCAGCCGATCACAGGGGAGGAACACTGAAGCTTTCTTT. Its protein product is CASSRSQGRNTEAFF.

In DNA, the CDR3 is TGCACCAGCAGCCAGGGACAGGGTGGTCTCTACGAGCAGTACTTC. Its protein is CTSSQGQGGLYEQYF. The V gene is TRBV1, the J gene TRBJ2-7; the table's D call, TRBD1, has no DNA check behind it. TRBV1 represents a pseudogene. This CDR3 has 15 residues.

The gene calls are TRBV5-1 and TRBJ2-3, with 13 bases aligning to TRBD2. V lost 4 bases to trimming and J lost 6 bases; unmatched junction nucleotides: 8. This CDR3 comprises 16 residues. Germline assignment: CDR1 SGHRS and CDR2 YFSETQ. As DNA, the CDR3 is TGCGCCAGCAGCGCTGGGACTAGCGGGGAGTTGGATACGCAGTATTTT. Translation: CASSAGTSGELDTQYF.

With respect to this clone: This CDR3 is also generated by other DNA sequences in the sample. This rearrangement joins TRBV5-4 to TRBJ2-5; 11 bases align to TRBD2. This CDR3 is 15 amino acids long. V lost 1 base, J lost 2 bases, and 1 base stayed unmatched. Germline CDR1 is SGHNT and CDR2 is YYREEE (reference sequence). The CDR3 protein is CASSLRLAGQETQYF. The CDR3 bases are TGTGCCAGCAGCTTGAGACTAGCGGGGCAAGAGACCCAGTACTTC.

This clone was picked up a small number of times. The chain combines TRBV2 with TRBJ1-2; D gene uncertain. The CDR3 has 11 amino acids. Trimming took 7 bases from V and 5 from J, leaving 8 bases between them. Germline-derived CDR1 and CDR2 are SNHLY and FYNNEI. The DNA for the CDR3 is TGTGCCAGCAAATCTCCGTATGGCTACACCTTC. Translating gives CASKSPYGYTF.

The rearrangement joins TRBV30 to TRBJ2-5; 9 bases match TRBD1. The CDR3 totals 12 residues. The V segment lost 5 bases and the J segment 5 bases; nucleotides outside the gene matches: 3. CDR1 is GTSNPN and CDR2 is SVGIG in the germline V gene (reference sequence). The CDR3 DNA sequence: TGTGCCTGGGGGACAGGGTGGGAGACCCAGTACTTC. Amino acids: CAWGTGWETQYF.

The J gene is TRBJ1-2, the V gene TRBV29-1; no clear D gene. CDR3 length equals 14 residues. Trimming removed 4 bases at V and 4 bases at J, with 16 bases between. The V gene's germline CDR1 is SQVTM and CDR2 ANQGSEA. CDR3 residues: CSVVVARGPYGYTF. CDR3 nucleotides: TGCAGCGTTGTGGTTGCTCGGGGTCCCTATGGCTACACCTTC. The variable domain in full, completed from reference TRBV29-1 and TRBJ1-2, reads SAVISQKPSRDICQRGTSLTIQCQVDSQVTMMFWYRQQPGQSLTLIATANQGSEATYESGFVIDKFPISRPNLTFSTLTVSNMSPEDSSIYLCSVVVARGPYGYTFGSGTRLTVV.

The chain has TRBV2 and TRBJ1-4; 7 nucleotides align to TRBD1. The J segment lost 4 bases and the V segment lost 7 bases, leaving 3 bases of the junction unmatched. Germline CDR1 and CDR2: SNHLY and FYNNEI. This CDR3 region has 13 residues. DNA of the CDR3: TGTGCCAGCATCCAGGGGGGTAATGAAAAACTGTTTTTT. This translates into CASIQGGNEKLFF.

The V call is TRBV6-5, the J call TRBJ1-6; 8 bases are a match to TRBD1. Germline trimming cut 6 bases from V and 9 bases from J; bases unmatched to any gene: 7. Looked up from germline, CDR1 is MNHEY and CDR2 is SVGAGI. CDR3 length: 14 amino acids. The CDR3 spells CASSLTGDGSPLHF. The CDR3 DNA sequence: TGTGCCAGCAGCTTGACAGGGGACGGTTCACCCCTCCACTTT.

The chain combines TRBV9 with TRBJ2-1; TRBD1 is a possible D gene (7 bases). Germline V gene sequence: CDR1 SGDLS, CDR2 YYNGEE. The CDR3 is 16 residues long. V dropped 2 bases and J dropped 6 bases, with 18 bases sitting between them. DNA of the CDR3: TGTGCCAGCAGCGTCACGGGTCAGGGGGGCGTCAATGAGCAGTTCTTC. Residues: CASSVTGQGGVNEQFF.

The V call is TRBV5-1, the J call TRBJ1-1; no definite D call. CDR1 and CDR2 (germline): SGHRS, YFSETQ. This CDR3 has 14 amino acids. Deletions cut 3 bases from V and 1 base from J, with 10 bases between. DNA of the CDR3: TGCGCCAGCAGCTACCCTTCGGGGAACACTGAAGCTTTCTTT. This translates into CASSYPSGNTEAFF.

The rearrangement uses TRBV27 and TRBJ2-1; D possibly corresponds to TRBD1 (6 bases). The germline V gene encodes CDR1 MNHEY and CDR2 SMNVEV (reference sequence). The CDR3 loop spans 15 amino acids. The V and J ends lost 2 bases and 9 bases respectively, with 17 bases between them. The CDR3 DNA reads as TGTGCCAGCAGTTTAAAAGTACAGGGAATGGCTGAGCAGTTCTTC. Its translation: CASSLKVQGMAEQFF.

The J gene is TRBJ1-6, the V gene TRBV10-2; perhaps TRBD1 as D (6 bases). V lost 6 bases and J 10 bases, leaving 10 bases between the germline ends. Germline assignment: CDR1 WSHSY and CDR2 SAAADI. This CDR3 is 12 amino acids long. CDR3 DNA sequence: TGCGCCAGCAGCGACCAGGGGTCACCCCTCCACTTT. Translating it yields CASSDQGSPLHF.

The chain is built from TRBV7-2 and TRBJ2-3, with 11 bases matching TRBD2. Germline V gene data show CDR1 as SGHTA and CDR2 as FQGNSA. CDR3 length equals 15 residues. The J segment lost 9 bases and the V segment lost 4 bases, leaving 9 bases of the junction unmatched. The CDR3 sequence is CASSSHSGGVFTQYF. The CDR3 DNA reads TGTGCCAGCAGCTCTCATAGCGGGGGGGTATTCACGCAGTATTTT.

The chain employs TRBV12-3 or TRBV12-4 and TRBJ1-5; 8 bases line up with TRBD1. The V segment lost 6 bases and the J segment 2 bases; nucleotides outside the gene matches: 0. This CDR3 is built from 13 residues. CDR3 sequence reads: CASRGQGNQPQHF. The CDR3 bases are TGTGCCAGCAGGGGACAGGGCAATCAGCCCCAGCATTTT.